This T cell receptor beta chain derives from a study of Graves' ophthalmopathy and Graves' hyperthyroidism. Across the study: Upon initial diagnosis and before any treatment, peripheral blood was collected.

Study conclusions and caveats: Ophthalmopathy progression cases were predicted by the model with roughly 70% sensitivity and 72% to 80% specificity.

Transcripts of RNA were the source for amplifying TCR beta CDR3 regions. HTBI-primed RT-PCR formed the first round, and a multiplex PCR formed the second. TCRdb re-derived calls from the multiplex PCR reads in MiXCR, one entry per CDR3 protein. The profile covers hundreds of thousands of distinct CDR3 sequences, with approximately 21% appearing a single time and 7.1% taken by the ten largest. This clonotype was counted ten times or more. Its target is not known. The CDR3 is 11 amino acids. Trimming took 5 bases from V and 8 from J, leaving 12 bases between them. Per the germline V gene, CDR1 is DFQATT and CDR2 is SNEGSKA (reference sequence). Where ophthalmopathy was absent within 18 months of follow-up, hyperthyroidism was stable. Pregnancy or lactation, uncontrolled infections and other autoimmune diseases were grounds for excluding patients.

This sequence joins TRBV20-1 and TRBJ1-1; tentatively, D is TRBD1 (5 bases). The specimen sequenced was peripheral blood. The receptor was isolated from a woman aged 18 to 35 with stable Graves' hyperthyroidism. Some clones in this sample may be carry-over from other donors' samples. CDR3 in amino acids: CSALAGTEAFF. The CDR3 DNA follows: TGCAGTGCTCTTGCAGGGACCGAAGCTTTCTTT.